This T cell receptor (beta chain) was observed in a study of PD-L1 blockade in urothelial cancer. Whole-study context: Atezolizumab was started by patients in the mid-2010s at 1,200 mg intravenously every 3 weeks. T cells were recovered from blood samples at a median of roughly 130,000.

Measured with immunoSEQ multiplex PCR; TCRdb has only the in-frame clones, and not every one. The table shows 45,000 to 60,000 clones, with 85% to 90% occurring only once. The time point denotes: peripheral blood 6 weeks after treatment start. Each patient supplied 1 to 8 pretreatment and on-treatment samples. This CDR3 is built from 16 residues. Per the germline V gene, CDR1 is SGHTA and CDR2 is FQGNSA. The V end lost 3 bases, the J end lost 7 bases, and 16 bases lay between the germline ends. The chain has TRBV7-2 and TRBJ1-6; D may be TRBD1 (6 bases). Sequencing used PBMCs, obtained around atezolizumab (anti-PD-L1) treatment. This TCR derives from a man aged 55 to 69 with urothelial cancer. In nucleotides, the CDR3 is TGTGCCAGCAGCTTCCGTCCAGGGGTCGGGAATTCACCCCTCCACTTT. Its translation is CASSFRPGVGNSPLHF.